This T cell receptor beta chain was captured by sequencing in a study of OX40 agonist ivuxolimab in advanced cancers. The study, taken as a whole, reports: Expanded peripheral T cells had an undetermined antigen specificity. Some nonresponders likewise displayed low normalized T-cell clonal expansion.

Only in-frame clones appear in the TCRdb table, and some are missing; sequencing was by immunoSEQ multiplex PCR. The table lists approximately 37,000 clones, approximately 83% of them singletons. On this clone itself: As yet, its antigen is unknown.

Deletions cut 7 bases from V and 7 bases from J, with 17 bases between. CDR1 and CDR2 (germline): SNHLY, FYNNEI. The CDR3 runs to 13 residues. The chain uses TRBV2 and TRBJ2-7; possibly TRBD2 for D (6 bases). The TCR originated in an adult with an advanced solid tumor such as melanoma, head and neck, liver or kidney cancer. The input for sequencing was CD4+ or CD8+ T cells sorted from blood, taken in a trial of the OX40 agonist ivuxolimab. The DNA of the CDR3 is TGTGCCAGCAACGGGGGATCAAGTTGGGAGCAGTACTTC. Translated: CASNGGSSWEQYF.